The source of this T cell receptor beta chain is a study of CD8+CD57+ T cells in acquired aplastic anemia. Study context: When averaged, DNA from sorted CD4+ and CD8+ cells came to 2.5 to 3.5 ug.

Findings of the study overall: Patients and controls shared twenty-nine CD8+ CDR3 sequences.

Only a few counts were recorded for this clonotype. Antigen: not known. Patients who underwent sequencing had shown CD8+CD57+ cell expansion by flow cytometry. All participating patients were living with severe acquired aplastic anemia. Patients had undergone no therapy by the time their blood was sampled. The germline V and J ends were trimmed by 5 bases and 6 bases, with 17 bases remaining between them. This CDR3 comprises 15 residues. Germline V gene lookup returns CDR1 MRHNA and CDR2 SNTAGT. TCR beta VDJ and CDR3 profiling used genomic DNA as template. MiXCR, run by TCRdb on the reads, gives a single entry per CDR3 protein. Of 400,000 to 600,000 distinct CDR3 sequences in the sample, around 30% were seen once.

This sequence was found in a human donor with aplastic anemia. The gene calls are TRBV6-4 and TRBJ2-1; D call uncertain. The sequenced material came from sorted CD4+, CD8+, or CD8+CD57+ T cells (not recorded which) from PBMCs. CDR3 sequence: CASSRLARGVNEQFF. In nucleotides, the CDR3 is TGTGCCAGCAGTAGACTCGCAAGAGGAGTCAATGAGCAGTTCTTC.